The sample holds many counts of the clone carrying this T cell receptor beta chain. Its antigen is still unknown. These data originate in a study of T-cell reconstitution after alpha-beta-depleted transplantation in children. Study findings and constraints: Several hundred expanded graft clones reportedly gave rise to the alpha-beta T cells present about two months after transplant.

Library preparation (for TCRbeta) was performed with unique molecular identifiers. TCRdb reprocessed the PCR reads with MiXCR, giving one entry per CDR3 protein. The profile covers approximately 70,000 distinct CDR3 sequences, with roughly 4.4% appearing a single time and about 20% taken by the ten largest. Germline V gene lookup returns CDR1 LNHNV and CDR2 YYDKDF (reference sequence). This CDR3 spans 16 amino acids. With 1 base removed from V and 3 bases from J, the gap between germline ends came to 13 bases. The sample here was PBMCs, mostly from graft donor cells, taken 180 days after TCRalphabeta/CD19-depleted stem cell transplant. The V and J genes are TRBV15 and TRBJ1-5; D remains unclear. This clonotype was obtained from a boy less than two years old who had a stem cell transplant for acute myeloid leukemia, so the T cells may come from the graft donor. In nucleotides, the CDR3 is TGTGCCACCAGCAGAGCGGTTTTCGCGATCAATCAGCCCCAGCATTTT. Translated, it gives CATSRAVFAINQPQHF.